The source of this T cell receptor beta chain is a study of blood T cells in healthy people across ages. Broader study findings: In older individuals, TCR beta diversity per million T cells was lower, falling roughly linearly with age. The long-lived group displayed more naive CD4+ cells, plus higher diversity, than the aged donors did.

Notes on this clonotype: The antigen is not known.

Next came a second PCR, run for about 6 to 11 cycles, which used a sample-barcoded 5' primer along with a J-beta primer mix. MiXCR, applied by TCRdb to the 5' RACE reads, yields one record per CDR3 protein. The sample holds hundreds of thousands of distinct CDR3 sequences; more than 20% are singletons and the top ten take approximately 3.7%. V dropped 8 bases and J dropped 2 bases, with 13 bases sitting between them. The CDR3 sequence is 13 residues long. Germline V gives CDR1 MNHEY, CDR2 SVGAGI. This chain joins TRBV6-5 and TRBJ2-7, with a possible D match to TRBD1 (6 bases). Sequencing was done on a sample of blood. This TCR came from a man aged 65-85 years in good health. The CDR3 sequence: CASRRDNTYEQYF. For the CDR3, the DNA is TGTGCCAGCCGCCGGGACAACACCTACGAGCAGTACTTC.